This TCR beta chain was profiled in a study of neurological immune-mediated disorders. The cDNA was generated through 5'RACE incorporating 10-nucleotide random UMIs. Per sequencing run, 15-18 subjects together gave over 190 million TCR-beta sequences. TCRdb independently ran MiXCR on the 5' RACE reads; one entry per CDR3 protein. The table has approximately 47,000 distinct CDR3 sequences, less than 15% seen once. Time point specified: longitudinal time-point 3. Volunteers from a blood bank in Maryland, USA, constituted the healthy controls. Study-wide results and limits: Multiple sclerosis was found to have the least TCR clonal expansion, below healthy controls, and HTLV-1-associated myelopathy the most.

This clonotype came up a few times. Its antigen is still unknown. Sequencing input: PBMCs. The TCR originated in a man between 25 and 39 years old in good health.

In nucleotides, the CDR3 is TGCGCCAGCAGTGGGACAGGGAAAAATGAGCAGTTCTTC. Protein sequence: CASSGTGKNEQFF. The gene calls are TRBV10-1 and TRBJ2-1; 8 bases align to TRBD1. V lost 4 bases and J lost 7; bases outside the gene matches: 3. Germline loops: CDR1 WNHNN, CDR2 SYGVQD (reference sequence). The length of the CDR3 is 13 residues.